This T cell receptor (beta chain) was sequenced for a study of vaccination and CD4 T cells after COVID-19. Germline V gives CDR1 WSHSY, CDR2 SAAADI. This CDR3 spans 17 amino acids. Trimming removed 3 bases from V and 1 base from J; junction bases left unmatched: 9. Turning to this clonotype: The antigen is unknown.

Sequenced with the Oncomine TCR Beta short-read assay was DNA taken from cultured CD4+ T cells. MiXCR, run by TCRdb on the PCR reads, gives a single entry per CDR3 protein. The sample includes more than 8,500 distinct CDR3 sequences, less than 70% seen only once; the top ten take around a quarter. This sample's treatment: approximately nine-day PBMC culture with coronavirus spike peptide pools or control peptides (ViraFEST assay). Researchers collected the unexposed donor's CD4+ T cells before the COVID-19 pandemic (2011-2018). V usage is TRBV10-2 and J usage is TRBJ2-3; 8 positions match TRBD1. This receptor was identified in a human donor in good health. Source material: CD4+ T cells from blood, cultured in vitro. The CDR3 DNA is TGCGCCAGCAGTGATCAAACGACAGGGGTTGGCACAGATACGCAGTATTTT. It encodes CASSDQTTGVGTDTQYF.